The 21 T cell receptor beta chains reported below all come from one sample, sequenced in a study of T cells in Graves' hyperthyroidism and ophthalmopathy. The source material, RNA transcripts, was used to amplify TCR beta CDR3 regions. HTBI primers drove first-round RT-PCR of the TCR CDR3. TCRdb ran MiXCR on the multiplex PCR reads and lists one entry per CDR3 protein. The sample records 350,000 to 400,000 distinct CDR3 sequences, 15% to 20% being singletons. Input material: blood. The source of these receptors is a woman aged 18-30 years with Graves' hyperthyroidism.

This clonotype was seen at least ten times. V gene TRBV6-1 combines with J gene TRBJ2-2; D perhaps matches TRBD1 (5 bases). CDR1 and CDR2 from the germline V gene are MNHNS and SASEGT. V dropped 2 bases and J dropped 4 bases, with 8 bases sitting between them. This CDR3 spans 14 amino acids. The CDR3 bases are TGTGCCAGCAGTGAATCTAGGGGCACCGGGGAGCTGTTTTTT. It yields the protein CASSESRGTGELFF.

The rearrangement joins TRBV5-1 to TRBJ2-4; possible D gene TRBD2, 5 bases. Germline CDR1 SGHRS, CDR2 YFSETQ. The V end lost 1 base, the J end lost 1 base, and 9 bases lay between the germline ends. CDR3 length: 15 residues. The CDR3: CASSLTSEAKNIQYF. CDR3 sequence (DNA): TGCGCCAGCAGCTTGACTAGTGAGGCCAAAAACATTCAGTACTTC.

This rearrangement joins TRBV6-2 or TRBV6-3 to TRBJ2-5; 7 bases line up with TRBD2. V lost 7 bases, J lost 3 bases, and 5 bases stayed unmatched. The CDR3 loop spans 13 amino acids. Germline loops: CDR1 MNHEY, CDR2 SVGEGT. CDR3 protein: CASTIGGKETQYF. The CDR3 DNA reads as TGTGCCAGCACAATCGGGGGGAAAGAGACCCAGTACTTC.

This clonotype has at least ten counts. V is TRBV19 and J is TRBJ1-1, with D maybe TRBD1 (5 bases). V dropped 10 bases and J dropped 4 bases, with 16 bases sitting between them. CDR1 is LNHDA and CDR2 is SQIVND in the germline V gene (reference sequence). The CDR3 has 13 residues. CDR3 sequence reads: CATSAGSGTEAFF. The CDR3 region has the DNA TGTGCCACTTCTGCAGGGAGTGGCACTGAAGCTTTCTTT.

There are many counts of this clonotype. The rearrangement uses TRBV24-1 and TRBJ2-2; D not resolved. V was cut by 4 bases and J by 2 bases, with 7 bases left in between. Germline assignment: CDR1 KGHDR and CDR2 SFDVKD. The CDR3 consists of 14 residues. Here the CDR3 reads CATSEADNTGELFF. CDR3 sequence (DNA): TGTGCCACCAGTGAGGCAGACAACACCGGGGAGCTGTTTTTT.

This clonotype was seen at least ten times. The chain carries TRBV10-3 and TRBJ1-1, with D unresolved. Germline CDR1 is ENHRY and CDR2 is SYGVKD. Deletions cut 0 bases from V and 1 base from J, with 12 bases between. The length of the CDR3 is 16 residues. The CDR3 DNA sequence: TGTGCCATCAGTGAGTCGACTCTATCTCCGAACACTGAAGCTTTCTTT. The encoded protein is CAISESTLSPNTEAFF.

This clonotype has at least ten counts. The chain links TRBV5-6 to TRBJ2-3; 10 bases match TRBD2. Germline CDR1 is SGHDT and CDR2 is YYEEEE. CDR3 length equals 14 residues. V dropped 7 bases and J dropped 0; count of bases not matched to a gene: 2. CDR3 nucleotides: TGTGCCAGCTTACTAGCGGGGAGCACAGATACGCAGTATTTT. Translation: CASLLAGSTDTQYF.

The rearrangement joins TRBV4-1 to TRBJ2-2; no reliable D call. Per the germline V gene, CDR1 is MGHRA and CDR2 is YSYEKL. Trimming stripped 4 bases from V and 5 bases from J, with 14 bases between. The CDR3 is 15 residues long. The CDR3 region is CASSPLTRRTGELFF. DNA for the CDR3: TGCGCCAGCAGCCCTCTCACAAGGCGAACCGGGGAGCTGTTTTTT.

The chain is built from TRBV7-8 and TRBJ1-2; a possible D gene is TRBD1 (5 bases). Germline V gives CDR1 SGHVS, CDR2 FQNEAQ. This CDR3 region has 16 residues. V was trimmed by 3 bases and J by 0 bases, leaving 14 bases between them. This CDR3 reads CASSFTRVYTNYGYTF. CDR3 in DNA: TGTGCCAGCAGCTTCACCAGGGTTTACACTAACTATGGCTACACCTTC.

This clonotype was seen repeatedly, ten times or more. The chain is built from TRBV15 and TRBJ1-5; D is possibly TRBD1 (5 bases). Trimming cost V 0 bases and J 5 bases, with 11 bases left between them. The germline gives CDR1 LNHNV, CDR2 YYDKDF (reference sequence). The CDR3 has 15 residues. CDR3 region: CATSREGRPDQPQHF. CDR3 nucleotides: TGTGCCACCAGCAGAGAGGGACGGCCGGATCAGCCCCAGCATTTT.

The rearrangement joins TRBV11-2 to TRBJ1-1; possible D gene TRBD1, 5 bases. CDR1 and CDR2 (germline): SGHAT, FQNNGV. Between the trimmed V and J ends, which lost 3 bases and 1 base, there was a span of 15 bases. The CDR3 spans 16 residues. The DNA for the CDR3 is TGTGCCAGCAGCTTGGGACTAGGGCTCGGGAACACTGAAGCTTTCTTT. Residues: CASSLGLGLGNTEAFF.

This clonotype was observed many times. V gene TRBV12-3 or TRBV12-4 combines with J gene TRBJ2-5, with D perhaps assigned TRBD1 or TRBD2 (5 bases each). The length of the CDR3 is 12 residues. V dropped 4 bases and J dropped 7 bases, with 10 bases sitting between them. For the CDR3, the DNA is TGTGCCAGCAGTTCCTATGGGGGGACCCAGTACTTC. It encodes CASSSYGGTQYF.

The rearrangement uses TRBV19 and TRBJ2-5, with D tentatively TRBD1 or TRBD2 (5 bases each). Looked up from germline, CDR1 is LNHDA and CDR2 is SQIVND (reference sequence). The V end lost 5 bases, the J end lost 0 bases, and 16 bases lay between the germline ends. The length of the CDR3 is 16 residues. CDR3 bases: TGTGCCAGTAGTCCTAGTTTTGGGGACGACCAAGAGACCCAGTACTTC. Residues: CASSPSFGDDQETQYF.

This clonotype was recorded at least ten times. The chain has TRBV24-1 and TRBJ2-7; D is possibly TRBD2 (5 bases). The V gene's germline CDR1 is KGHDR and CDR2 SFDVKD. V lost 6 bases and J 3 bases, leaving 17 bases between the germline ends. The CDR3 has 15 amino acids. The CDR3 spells CATSPGESGFYEQYF. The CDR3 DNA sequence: TGTGCCACCAGTCCCGGGGAATCGGGGTTCTACGAGCAGTACTTC.

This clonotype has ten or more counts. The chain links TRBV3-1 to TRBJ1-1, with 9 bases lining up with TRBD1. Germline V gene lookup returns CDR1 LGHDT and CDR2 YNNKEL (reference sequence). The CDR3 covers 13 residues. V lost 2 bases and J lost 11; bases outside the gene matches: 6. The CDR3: CASSQLQGAGAFF. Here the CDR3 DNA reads TGTGCCAGCAGCCAACTACAGGGGGCCGGGGCTTTCTTT.

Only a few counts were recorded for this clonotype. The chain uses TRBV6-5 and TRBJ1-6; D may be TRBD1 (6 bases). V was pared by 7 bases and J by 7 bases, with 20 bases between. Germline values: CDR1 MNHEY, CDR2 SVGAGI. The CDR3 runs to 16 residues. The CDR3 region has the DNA TGTGCCAGCAAGGGTCTGGGGGCCCCGGCGAATTCACCCCTCCACTTT. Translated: CASKGLGAPANSPLHF.

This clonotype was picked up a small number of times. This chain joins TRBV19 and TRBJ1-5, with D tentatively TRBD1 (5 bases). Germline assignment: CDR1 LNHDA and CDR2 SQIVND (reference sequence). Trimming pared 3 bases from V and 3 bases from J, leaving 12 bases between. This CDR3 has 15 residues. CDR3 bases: TGTGCCAGTAGTATTAAACCAGGGTACAATCAGCCCCAGCATTTT. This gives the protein CASSIKPGYNQPQHF.

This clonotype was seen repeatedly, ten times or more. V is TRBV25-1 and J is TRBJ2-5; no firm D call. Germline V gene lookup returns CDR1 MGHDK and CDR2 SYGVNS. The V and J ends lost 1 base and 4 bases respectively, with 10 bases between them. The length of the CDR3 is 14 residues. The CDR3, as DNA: TGTGCCAGCAGTGAATCGCCTAGTGGAGAGACCCAGTACTTC. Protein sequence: CASSESPSGETQYF.

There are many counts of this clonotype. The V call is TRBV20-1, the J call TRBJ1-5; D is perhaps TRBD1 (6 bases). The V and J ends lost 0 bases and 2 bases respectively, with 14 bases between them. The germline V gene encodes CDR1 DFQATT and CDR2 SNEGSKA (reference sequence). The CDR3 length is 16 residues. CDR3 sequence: CSARETGWYGNQPQHF. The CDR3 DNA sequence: TGCAGTGCTAGAGAGACAGGTTGGTACGGCAATCAGCCCCAGCATTTT.

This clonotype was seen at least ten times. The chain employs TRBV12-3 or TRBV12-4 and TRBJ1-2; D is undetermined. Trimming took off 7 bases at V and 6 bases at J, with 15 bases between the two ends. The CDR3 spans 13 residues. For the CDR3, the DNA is TGTGCCAGCACCTCGGATATTTACAATGGCTACACCTTC. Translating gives CASTSDIYNGYTF.

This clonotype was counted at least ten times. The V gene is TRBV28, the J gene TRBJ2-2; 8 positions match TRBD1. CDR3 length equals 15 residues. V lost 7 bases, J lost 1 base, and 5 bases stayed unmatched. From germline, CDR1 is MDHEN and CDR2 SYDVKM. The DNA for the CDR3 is TGTGCCAGCACTACAGGGGGACTGAACACCGGGGAGCTGTTTTTT. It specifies CASTTGGLNTGELFF.